This T cell receptor beta chain comes out of a study of T cell responses to AZD1222 COVID-19 vaccine. General study points: Only a handful of AZD1222 recipients, five to seven in all, had baseline seropositivity. Spike-specific TCR breadth and depth rose after two AZD1222 doses. Epitopes outside B.1.351 and B.1.1.7 mutated regions reportedly drew nearly half of spike TCRs. Among the donors, most were white British and more were female, and clonal diversity was possibly underestimated.

V lost 1 base to trimming and J lost 6 bases; unmatched junction nucleotides: 11. The CDR3 extends over 17 amino acids. Germline V gene sequence: CDR1 SGHTA, CDR2 FQGNSA. This table comes from immunoSEQ multiplex PCR, and its TCRdb copy is limited to in-frame clones, with some not included. The sample yields 120,000 or so clones, 85% to 95% seen once. Regarding this clone: Antigen specificity is unknown.

The sequence derives from an adult who received the AZD1222 COVID-19 vaccine. J is TRBJ2-3 and V is TRBV7-2, with 9 bases that match TRBD2. The sample consisted of peripheral blood, taken 28 days after the second AZD1222 dose. The CDR3 DNA sequence: TGTGCCAGCAGCTTAGTGGGTAGCGGGAGCCCCGGGGATACGCAGTATTTT. Protein sequence: CASSLVGSGSPGDTQYF.